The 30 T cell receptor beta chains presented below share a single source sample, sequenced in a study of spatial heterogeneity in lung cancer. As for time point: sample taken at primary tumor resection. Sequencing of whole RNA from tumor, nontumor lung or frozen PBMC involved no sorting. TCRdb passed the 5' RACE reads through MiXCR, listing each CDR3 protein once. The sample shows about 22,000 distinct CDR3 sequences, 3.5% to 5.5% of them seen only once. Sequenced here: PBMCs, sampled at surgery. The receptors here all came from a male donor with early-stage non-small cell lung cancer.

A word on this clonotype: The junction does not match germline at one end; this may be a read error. The CDR3 coding sequence is TGTGCCAGCAGCTTTAGCCAGGTTCACGTCTTT. Residues: CASSFSQVHVF. V and J are TRBV7-2 and TRBJ1-1; no clear D gene. The germline V gene encodes CDR1 SGHTA and CDR2 FQGNSA. This CDR3 is built from 11 residues.

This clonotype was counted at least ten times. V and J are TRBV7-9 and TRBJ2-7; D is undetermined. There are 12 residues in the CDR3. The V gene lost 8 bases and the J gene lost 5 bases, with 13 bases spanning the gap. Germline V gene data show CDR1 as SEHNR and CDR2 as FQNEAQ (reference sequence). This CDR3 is CASASELDEQYF. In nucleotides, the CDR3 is TGTGCCAGCGCCTCAGAGTTGGACGAGCAGTACTTC. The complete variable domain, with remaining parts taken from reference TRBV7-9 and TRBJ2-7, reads DTGVSQNPRHKITKRGQNVTFRCDPISEHNRLYWYRQTLGQGPEFLTYFQNEAQLEKSRLLSDRFSAERPKGSFSTLEIQRTEQGDSAMYLCASASELDEQYFGPGTRLTVT.

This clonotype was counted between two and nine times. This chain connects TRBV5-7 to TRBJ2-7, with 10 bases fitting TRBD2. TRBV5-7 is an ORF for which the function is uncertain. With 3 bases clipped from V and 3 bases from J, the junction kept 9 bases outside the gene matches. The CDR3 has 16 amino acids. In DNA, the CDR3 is TGTGCCAGCAGCTGCGAGCGGGAGGGCCGTGTCTACGAGCAGTACTTC. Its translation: CASSCEREGRVYEQYF.

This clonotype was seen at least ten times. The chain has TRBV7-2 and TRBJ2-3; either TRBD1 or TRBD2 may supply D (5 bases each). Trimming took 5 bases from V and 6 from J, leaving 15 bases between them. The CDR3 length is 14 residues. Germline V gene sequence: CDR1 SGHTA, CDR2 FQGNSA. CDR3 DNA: TGTGCCAGCAGCCCAGGGACCACTACGGATACGCAGTATTTT. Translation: CASSPGTTTDTQYF.

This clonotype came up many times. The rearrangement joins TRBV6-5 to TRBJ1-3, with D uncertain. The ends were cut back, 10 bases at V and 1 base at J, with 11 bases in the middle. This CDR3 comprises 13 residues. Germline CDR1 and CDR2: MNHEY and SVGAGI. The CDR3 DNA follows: TGTGCCACCCGTGTTCGTTCTGGAAACACCATATATTTT. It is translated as CATRVRSGNTIYF.

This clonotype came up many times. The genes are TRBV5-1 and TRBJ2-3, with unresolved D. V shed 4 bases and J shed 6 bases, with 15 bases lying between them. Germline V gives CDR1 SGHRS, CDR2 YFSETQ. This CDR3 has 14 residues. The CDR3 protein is CASSRNKGFDTQYF. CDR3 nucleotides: TGCGCCAGCAGCCGAAATAAGGGTTTTGATACGCAGTATTTT.

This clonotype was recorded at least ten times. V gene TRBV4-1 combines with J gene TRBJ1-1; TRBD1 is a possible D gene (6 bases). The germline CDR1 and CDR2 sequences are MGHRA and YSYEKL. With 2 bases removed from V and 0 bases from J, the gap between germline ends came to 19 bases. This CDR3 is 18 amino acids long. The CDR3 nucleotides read TGCGCCAGCAGCCAAAAAGGGGCAGCACAGGGCATGAACACTGAAGCTTTCTTT. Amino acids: CASSQKGAAQGMNTEAFF.

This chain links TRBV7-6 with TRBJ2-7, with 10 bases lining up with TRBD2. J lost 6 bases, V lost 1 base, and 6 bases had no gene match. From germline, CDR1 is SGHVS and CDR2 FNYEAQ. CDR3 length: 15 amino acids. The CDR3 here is CASSLGVAGGGEQYF. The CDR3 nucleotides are TGTGCCAGCAGCTTAGGGGTAGCGGGGGGCGGCGAGCAGTACTTC.

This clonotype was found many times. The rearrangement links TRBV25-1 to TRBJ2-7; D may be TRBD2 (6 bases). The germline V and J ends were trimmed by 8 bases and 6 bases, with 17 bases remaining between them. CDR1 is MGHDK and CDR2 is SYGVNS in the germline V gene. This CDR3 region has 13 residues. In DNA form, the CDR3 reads TGTGCCAGCGTTGCGGGGCTCGCTACCGAGCAGTACTTC. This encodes CASVAGLATEQYF.

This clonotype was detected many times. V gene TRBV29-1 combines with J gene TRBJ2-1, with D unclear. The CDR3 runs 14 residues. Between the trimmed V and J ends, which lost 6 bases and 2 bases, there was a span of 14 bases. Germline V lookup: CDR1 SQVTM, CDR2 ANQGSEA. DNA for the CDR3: TGCAGCGTGAAGGACGTTCCTACCTACAATGAGCAGTTCTTC. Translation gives CSVKDVPTYNEQFF.

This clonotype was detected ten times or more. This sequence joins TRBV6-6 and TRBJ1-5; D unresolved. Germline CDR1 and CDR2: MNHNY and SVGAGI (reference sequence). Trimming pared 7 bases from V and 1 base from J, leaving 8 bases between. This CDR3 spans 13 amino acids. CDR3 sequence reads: CASTTDSNQPQHF. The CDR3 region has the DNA TGTGCCAGCACTACGGACAGCAATCAGCCCCAGCATTTT.

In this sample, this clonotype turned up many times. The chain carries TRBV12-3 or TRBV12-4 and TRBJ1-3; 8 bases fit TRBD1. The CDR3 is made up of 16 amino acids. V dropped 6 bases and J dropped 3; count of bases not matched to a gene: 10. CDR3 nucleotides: TGTGCCAGCAGCTCTCACGGGACAGGCCTTGGAAACACCATATATTTT. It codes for CASSSHGTGLGNTIYF.

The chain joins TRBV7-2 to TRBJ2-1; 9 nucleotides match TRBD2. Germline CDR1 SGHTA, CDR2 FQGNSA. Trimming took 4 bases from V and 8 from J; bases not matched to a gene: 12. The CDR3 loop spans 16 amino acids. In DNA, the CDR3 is TGTGCCAGCAGCTCTCAAGCGGGAGGTTTAAGCGATGAGCAGTTCTTC. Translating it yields CASSSQAGGLSDEQFF.

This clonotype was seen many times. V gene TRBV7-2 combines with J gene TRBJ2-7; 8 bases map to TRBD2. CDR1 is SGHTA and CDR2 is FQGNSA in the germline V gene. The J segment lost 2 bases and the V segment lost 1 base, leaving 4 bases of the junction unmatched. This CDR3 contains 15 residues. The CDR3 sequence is CASSLVPGGAYEQYF. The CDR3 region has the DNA TGTGCCAGCAGCTTAGTTCCGGGAGGGGCCTACGAGCAGTACTTC.

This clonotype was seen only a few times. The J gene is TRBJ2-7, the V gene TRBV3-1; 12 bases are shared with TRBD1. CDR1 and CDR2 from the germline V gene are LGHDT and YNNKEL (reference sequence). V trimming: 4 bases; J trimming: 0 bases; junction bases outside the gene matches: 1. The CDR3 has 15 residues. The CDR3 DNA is TGTGCCAGCAGCCGGGACAGGGGGCCCTCCTACGAGCAGTACTTC. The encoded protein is CASSRDRGPSYEQYF.

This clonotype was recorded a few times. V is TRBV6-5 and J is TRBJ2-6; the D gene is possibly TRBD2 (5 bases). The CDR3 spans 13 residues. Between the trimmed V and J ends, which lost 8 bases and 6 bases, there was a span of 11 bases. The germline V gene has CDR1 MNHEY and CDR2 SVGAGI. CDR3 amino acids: CASAPREANVLTF. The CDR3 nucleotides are TGTGCCAGCGCTCCTCGGGAGGCCAACGTCCTGACTTTC.

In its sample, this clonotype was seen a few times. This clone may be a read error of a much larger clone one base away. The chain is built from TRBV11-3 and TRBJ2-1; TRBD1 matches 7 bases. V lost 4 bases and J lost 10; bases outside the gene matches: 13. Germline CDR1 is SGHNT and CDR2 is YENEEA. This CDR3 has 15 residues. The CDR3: CASSSTGAPRSEQFF. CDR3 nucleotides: TGTGCCAGCAGCTCCACAGGGGCCCCCCGGTCCGAGCAGTTCTTC.

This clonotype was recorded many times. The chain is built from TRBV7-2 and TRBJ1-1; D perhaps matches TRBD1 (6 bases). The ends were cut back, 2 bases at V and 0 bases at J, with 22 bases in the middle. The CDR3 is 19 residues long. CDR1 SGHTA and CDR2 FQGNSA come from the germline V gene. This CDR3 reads CASSLSPLRGAPLNTEAFF. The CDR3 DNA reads TGTGCCAGCAGCTTAAGCCCCCTTCGGGGGGCCCCTCTGAACACTGAAGCTTTCTTT. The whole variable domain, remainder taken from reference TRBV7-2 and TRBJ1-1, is GAGVSQSPSNKVTEKGKDVELRCDPISGHTALYWYRQSLGQGLEFLIYFQGNSAPDKSGLPSDRFSAERTGGSVSTLTIQRTQQEDSAVYLCASSLSPLRGAPLNTEAFFGQGTRLTVV.

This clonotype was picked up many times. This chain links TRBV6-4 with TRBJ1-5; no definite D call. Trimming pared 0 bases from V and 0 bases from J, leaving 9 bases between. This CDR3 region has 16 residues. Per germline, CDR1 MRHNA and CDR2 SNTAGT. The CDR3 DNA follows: TGTGCCAGCAGTGACTCTTGGGGAGATAGCAATCAGCCCCAGCATTTT. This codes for CASSDSWGDSNQPQHF.

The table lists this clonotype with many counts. As DNA, the CDR3 is TGTGCCAGCAGTCCCCCGACAGGGAGCTCCTACAATGAGCAGTTCTTC. Its translation: CASSPPTGSSYNEQFF. J is TRBJ2-1 and V is TRBV27, with TRBD1 matching over 7 bases. CDR1 and CDR2 (germline): MNHEY, SMNVEV (reference sequence). CDR3 length: 16 amino acids. Trimming cost V 5 bases and J 0 bases; bases outside gene matches: 7.

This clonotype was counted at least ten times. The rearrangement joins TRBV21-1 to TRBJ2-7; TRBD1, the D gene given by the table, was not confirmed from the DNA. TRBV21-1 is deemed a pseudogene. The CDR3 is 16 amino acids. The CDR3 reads CASSFSPDRVVGEQYF. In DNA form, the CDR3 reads TGTGCCAGCAGCTTCTCCCCTGACAGGGTAGTTGGCGAGCAGTACTTC.

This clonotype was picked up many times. As DNA, the CDR3 is TGCGCCAGCGAGAGGAACACTGAAGCTTTCTTT. Translating it yields CASERNTEAFF. This chain joins TRBV5-1 and TRBJ1-1; D is unresolved. This CDR3 comprises 11 residues. The germline V gene has CDR1 SGHRS and CDR2 YFSETQ. V lost 7 bases to trimming and J lost 1 base, with 5 bases between them.

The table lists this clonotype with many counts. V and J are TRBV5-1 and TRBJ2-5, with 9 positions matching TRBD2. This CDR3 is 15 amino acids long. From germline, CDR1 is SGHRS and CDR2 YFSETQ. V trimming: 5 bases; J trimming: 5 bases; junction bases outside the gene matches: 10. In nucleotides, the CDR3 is TGCGCCAGCAGAGATCTAGCGGGACCTCCGGAGACCCAGTACTTC. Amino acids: CASRDLAGPPETQYF.

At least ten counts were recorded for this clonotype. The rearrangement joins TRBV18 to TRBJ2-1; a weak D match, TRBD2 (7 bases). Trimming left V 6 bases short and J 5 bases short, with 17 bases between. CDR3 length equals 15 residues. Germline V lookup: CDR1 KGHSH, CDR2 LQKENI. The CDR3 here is CASSPERGGDNEQFF. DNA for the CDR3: TGTGCCAGCTCCCCGGAGAGGGGGGGAGACAATGAGCAGTTCTTC.

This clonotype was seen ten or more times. The CDR3 here is CASSQQRGYGELFF. CDR3 in DNA: TGTGCCAGCAGCCAGCAGAGGGGTTACGGGGAGCTGTTTTTT. The chain carries TRBV7-3 and TRBJ2-2, with D perhaps given as TRBD1 or TRBD2 (5 bases each). Trimming stripped 5 bases from V and 7 bases from J, with 14 bases between. This CDR3 contains 14 residues. Germline lookup yields CDR1 SGHTA and CDR2 FQGTGA. Drawing the rest from reference TRBV7-3 and TRBJ2-2, the complete variable domain is GAGVSQTPSNKVTEKGKYVELRCDPISGHTALYWYRQSLGQGPEFLIYFQGTGAADDSGLPNDRFFAVRPEGSVSTLKIQRTERGDSAVYLCASSQQRGYGELFFGEGSRLTVL.

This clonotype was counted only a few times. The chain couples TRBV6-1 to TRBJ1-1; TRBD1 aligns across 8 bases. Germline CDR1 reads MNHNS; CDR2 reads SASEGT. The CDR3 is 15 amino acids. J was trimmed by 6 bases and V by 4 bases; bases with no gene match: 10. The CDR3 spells CASSGTGSGFPEAFF. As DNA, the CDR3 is TGTGCCAGCAGTGGGACAGGGTCGGGGTTTCCTGAAGCTTTCTTT.

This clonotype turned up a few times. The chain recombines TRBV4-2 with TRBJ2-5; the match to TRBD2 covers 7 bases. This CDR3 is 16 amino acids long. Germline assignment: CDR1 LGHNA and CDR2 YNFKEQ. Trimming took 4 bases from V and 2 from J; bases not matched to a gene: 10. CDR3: CASSPRAGREQETQYF. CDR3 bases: TGTGCCAGCAGCCCCCGTGCAGGGAGGGAACAAGAGACCCAGTACTTC.

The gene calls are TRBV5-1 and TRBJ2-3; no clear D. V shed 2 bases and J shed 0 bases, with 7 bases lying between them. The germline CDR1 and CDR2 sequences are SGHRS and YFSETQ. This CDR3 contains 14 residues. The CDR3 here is CASSFQISTDTQYF. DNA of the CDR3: TGCGCCAGCAGCTTTCAAATTAGCACAGATACGCAGTATTTT.

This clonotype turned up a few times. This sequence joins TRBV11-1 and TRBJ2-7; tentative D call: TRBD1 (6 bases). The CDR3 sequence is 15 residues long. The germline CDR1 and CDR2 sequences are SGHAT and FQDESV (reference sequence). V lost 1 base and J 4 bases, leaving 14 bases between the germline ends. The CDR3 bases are TGTGCCAGCAGCTTAGTGGCAGGACAGTCATACGAGCAGTACTTC. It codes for CASSLVAGQSYEQYF.

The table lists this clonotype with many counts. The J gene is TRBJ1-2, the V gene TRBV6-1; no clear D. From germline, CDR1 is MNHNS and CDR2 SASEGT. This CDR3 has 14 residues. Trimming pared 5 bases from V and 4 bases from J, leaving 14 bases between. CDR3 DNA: TGTGCCAGCAGTTTCTCTAAGAGGGCCTATGGCTACACCTTC. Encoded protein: CASSFSKRAYGYTF.